The source of this T cell receptor (beta chain) is a study of type 1 regulatory T cells. Study background: An in vitro protocol generated T-allo10, a Tr1-enriched, alloantigen-specific CD4 T cell product.

Study-level results: Tr1 cells had a more restricted TCR repertoire than non-Tr1 cells.

One entry per CDR3 protein results from TCRdb running MiXCR on the reads. This repertoire shows roughly 62,000 distinct CDR3 sequences, approximately 67% found once; its top ten account for 1.5% to 2%. With respect to this clonotype: Its matching antigen is unknown.

The source of this sequence is a human donor in good health. Material: cultured non-Tr1 T cells, either the whole culture or a sorted T cell fraction (not recorded which).

CDR3 DNA: TGTGCCAGCAGCTCGAGACTAGTAGCCGGGGAGCTGTTTTTT. This translates into CASSSRLVAGELFF. J is TRBJ2-2 and V is TRBV7-8; TRBD2 is a possible D gene (6 bases). Germline loops: CDR1 SGHVS, CDR2 FQNEAQ. CDR3 size: 14 residues. V was pared by 4 bases and J by 6 bases, with 12 bases between.